Listed here are 19 T cell receptor beta chains from one sample, sequenced in a study of blood T cell repertoires in COVID-19 (TCRdb year 2020). Libraries were made using the immunoSEQ multiplex PCR assay. TCRdb provides this immuneACCESS table in a form limited to in-frame rearrangements. Some clones are lacking; in checked studies, under half of them reflect an unresolved V gene, and why the rest are absent is not known. Counted in this sample were fewer than 250,000 clones; 75% to 90% of them appeared once. The ten biggest clones cover around 0.87% of the sample. The sequenced material came from PBMCs or T cells enriched from blood (not recorded which). The receptors here all came from a man between 50 and 59 years old who had been exposed to COVID-19.

The chain has TRBV7-2 and TRBJ1-5, with D possibly matching TRBD1 (5 bases). CDR1 and CDR2 from the germline V gene are SGHTA and FQGNSA. V was shortened by 7 bases and J by 5 bases, with 12 bases between the two germline ends. The CDR3 spans 13 residues. The CDR3 bases are TGTGCCAGCACCTTGGGGACTCATCAGCCCCAGCATTTT. As protein: CASTLGTHQPQHF.

The CDR3 is CASSPSSRVGGREGSYEQYV. DNA of the CDR3: TGTGCCAGCAGCCCAAGTTCACGAGTTGGCGGGAGGGAGGGCTCCTACGAGCAGTACGTC. The chain employs TRBV7-3 and TRBJ2-7, with 9 bases lining up with TRBD2. The germline V gene has CDR1 SGHTA and CDR2 FQGTGA. This CDR3 is 20 amino acids long. With 5 bases clipped from V and 0 bases from J, the junction kept 20 bases outside the gene matches.

The genes are TRBV19 and TRBJ1-1, with D tentatively TRBD1 (5 bases). The CDR3 covers 16 residues. The germline CDR1 and CDR2 sequences are LNHDA and SQIVND (reference sequence). With 2 bases removed from V and 4 bases from J, the gap between germline ends came to 17 bases. This CDR3 is CASSIILEGKGTEAFF. In DNA, the CDR3 is TGTGCCAGTAGTATAATATTGGAGGGGAAAGGCACTGAAGCTTTCTTT.

The rearrangement joins TRBV11-3 to TRBJ2-2; maybe TRBD2 (8 bases). V lost 5 bases and J lost 4, with 23 bases in between. The length of the CDR3 is 18 residues. CDR1 and CDR2 from the germline V gene are SGHNT and YENEEA. This CDR3 is CASSLGGWAGGTTGELFF. CDR3 nucleotide sequence: TGTGCCAGCAGCCTAGGGGGCTGGGCGGGGGGCACCACCGGGGAGCTGTTTTTT.

The V and J genes are TRBV6-2 or TRBV6-3 and TRBJ1-3; D ambiguous. V gave up 2 bases and J gave up 0 bases, with 8 bases separating them. Per the germline V gene, CDR1 is MNHEY and CDR2 is SVGEGT. The CDR3 loop spans 15 amino acids. CDR3 in amino acids: CASSYGGYSGNTIYF. CDR3 in DNA: TGTGCCAGCAGTTACGGAGGGTACTCTGGAAACACCATATATTTT.

This clone was detected only once. This chain links TRBV28 with TRBJ1-4; 8 positions match TRBD1. This CDR3 has 14 amino acids. V lost 5 bases and J lost 8; bases outside the gene matches: 7. Germline V gene sequence: CDR1 MDHEN, CDR2 SYDVKM. In DNA form, the CDR3 reads TGTGCCAGCAGTGTATCAGGGGGCGCGGAAAAACTGTTTTTT. Translating it yields CASSVSGGAEKLFF.

V is TRBV5-4 and J is TRBJ1-6, with 9 bases lining up with TRBD1. The junction had 5 bases not matched to a gene; V was cut back by 3 bases and J by 7 bases. The CDR3 covers 15 residues. The germline V gene encodes CDR1 SGHNT and CDR2 YYREEE (reference sequence). The chain's CDR3 is CASSWRDRVNSPLHF. The CDR3 coding sequence is TGTGCCAGCAGCTGGAGGGACAGGGTGAATTCACCCCTCCACTTT.

V gene TRBV28 combines with J gene TRBJ2-4, with D possibly being TRBD2 (5 bases). This CDR3 has 14 residues. The germline V gene has CDR1 MDHEN and CDR2 SYDVKM. Trimming took off 9 bases at V and 6 bases at J, with 18 bases between the two ends. CDR3 sequence: CASRPDLAGNIQYF. DNA for the CDR3: TGTGCCAGTCGGCCGGACCTAGCCGGAAACATTCAGTACTTC.

This rearrangement joins TRBV5-1 to TRBJ2-1; a weak D match, TRBD1 (5 bases). In germline, CDR1 is SGHRS, CDR2 YFSETQ. The CDR3 contains 15 residues. V gave up 0 bases and J gave up 2 bases, with 9 bases separating them. The CDR3 protein is CASSLVGAPYNEQFF. Here the CDR3 DNA reads TGCGCCAGCAGCTTGGTAGGGGCCCCCTACAATGAGCAGTTCTTC.

This clone was seen only a few times. CDR3 sequence (DNA): TGTGCCAGCAGTTACAGAGTCCAGGGCACCTACGAGCAGTACTTC. This gives the protein CASSYRVQGTYEQYF. J is TRBJ2-7 and V is TRBV6-5, with D possibly matching TRBD1 (5 bases). Germline CDR1 and CDR2: MNHEY and SVGAGI. V shed 2 bases and J shed 2 bases, with 13 bases lying between them. The CDR3 has 15 amino acids.

The chain combines TRBV7-6 with TRBJ2-1; TRBD1 agrees at 8 bases. The CDR3 is made up of 14 amino acids. Germline V gene data show CDR1 as SGHVS and CDR2 as FNYEAQ. Unmatched junction bases numbered 8, after V lost 5 bases and J lost 8 bases. For the CDR3, the DNA is TGTGCCAGCAGCCCAAGGACAGGGTGGTATGAGCAGTTCTTC. Its protein is CASSPRTGWYEQFF. Looking up the rest from reference TRBV7-6 and TRBJ2-1 gives the full variable domain: GAGVSQSPRYKVTKRGQDVALRCDPISGHVSLYWYRQALGQGPEFLTYFNYEAQQDKSGLPNDRFSAERPEGSISTLTIQRTEQRDSAMYRCASSPRTGWYEQFFGPGTRLTVL.

This clone appeared once. V and J are TRBV12-3 or TRBV12-4 and TRBJ1-1, with D tentatively TRBD1 (6 bases). The length of the CDR3 is 13 residues. V dropped 1 base and J dropped 8 bases, with 11 bases sitting between them. The CDR3 loop reads CASSLVVGTEAFF. CDR3 coding DNA: TGTGCCAGCAGTTTAGTAGTTGGGACAGAAGCTTTCTTT.

The rearrangement uses TRBV5-1 and TRBJ2-2; 7 nucleotides align to TRBD2. Losses at the gene ends were 2 bases for V and 7 bases for J; bases not matched to a gene: 20. The CDR3 totals 19 residues. Per the germline V gene, CDR1 is SGHRS and CDR2 is YFSETQ. The CDR3 loop reads CASSFLRGLVGDKGGELFF. The CDR3 DNA follows: TGCGCCAGCAGCTTCCTCCGTGGACTAGTTGGGGATAAGGGCGGGGAGCTGTTTTTT.

V usage is TRBV11-2 and J usage is TRBJ2-1, with 15 bases identical to TRBD2. CDR3 size: 15 residues. Germline lookup yields CDR1 SGHAT and CDR2 FQNNGV. Trimming removed 3 bases from V and 9 bases from J; junction bases left unmatched: 3. CDR3 DNA sequence: TGTGCCAGCAGCTTGGGACTAGCGGGAGGAAGTGAGCAGTTCTTC. This translates into CASSLGLAGGSEQFF. The whole variable domain, remainder taken from reference TRBV11-2 and TRBJ2-1, is EAGVAQSPRYKIIEKRQSVAFWCNPISGHATLYWYQQILGQGPKLLIQFQNNGVVDDSQLPKDRFSAERLKGVDSTLKIQPAKLEDSAVYLCASSLGLAGGSEQFFGPGTRLTVL.

The CDR3 DNA reads TGTGCCAGCAGTCCGGGGGGAGGAAGCACTGAAGCTTTCTTT. This gives the protein CASSPGGGSTEAFF. The chain combines TRBV11-2 with TRBJ1-1, with D possibly matching TRBD1 (5 bases). The germline V and J ends were trimmed by 6 bases and 4 bases, with 15 bases remaining between them. CDR1 and CDR2 (germline): SGHAT, FQNNGV. The CDR3 is made up of 14 amino acids.

The rearrangement joins TRBV29-1 to TRBJ1-1; 8 nucleotides match TRBD1. The CDR3 has 14 amino acids. J lost 8 bases, V lost 6 bases, and 14 bases had no gene match. The germline V gene has CDR1 SQVTM and CDR2 ANQGSEA. CDR3 in amino acids: CSVATQTGVQEAFF. The DNA for the CDR3 is TGCAGCGTCGCCACTCAGACAGGGGTTCAAGAAGCTTTCTTT.

The chain's CDR3 is CASSLRQINQPQHF. For the CDR3, the DNA is TGTGCCAGCAGCTTACGACAGATCAATCAGCCCCAGCATTTT. The chain has TRBV5-8 and TRBJ1-5, with D possibly being TRBD1 (5 bases). CDR1 and CDR2 (germline): SGHTS, YDEGEE. Trimming took off 2 bases at V and 3 bases at J, with 9 bases between the two ends. This CDR3 comprises 14 residues.

The chain carries TRBV7-2 and TRBJ2-3; the D is unclear. V was pared by 4 bases and J by 3 bases, with 5 bases between. The CDR3 has 12 residues. The germline V gene has CDR1 SGHTA and CDR2 FQGNSA. CDR3 protein: CASSSRTDTQYF. CDR3 DNA: TGTGCCAGCAGCTCGAGGACAGATACGCAGTATTTT.

The chain uses TRBV6-4 and TRBJ1-1; D is perhaps TRBD1 (5 bases). This CDR3 is 15 amino acids long. In germline, CDR1 is MRHNA, CDR2 SNTAGT. Trimming cost V 0 bases and J 7 bases, with 15 bases left between them. The CDR3 region has the DNA TGTGCCAGCAGTGACTCAGGGAGGGGCGAGCGTGAAGCTTTCTTT. This codes for CASSDSGRGEREAFF.